This entry concerns a single T cell receptor beta chain. What it binds is not known. The data derive from a study of CD8+CD57+ T cells in acquired aplastic anemia. Study-wide context: Quantities of DNA derived from sorted CD4+ and CD8+ cells averaged around 3 ug. Broader study findings: Patients and controls turned out to have around 29 CD8+ CDR3 sequences in common.

CDR3 and TCR beta VDJ profiling relied on genomic DNA as the template. MiXCR was run by TCRdb on the reads, yielding one entry per CDR3 protein. The sample has 310,000 or so distinct CDR3 sequences, roughly 59% seen once. Sequencing was done on patients that had shown CD8+CD57+ cell expansion by flow cytometry. Diagnosis of severe acquired aplastic anemia applied to all patients. Patients were untreated when blood was sampled. What was sequenced was sorted CD4+, CD8+, or CD8+CD57+ T cells (not recorded which) from PBMCs. The sequence came from a human donor with aplastic anemia.

The CDR3 coding sequence is TGTGCCACCAGCAGAGGGGACAGGGAGAATTCACCCCTCCACTTT. The encoded protein is CATSRGDRENSPLHF. V gene TRBV15 combines with J gene TRBJ1-6; 9 bases match TRBD1. From germline, CDR1 is LNHNV and CDR2 YYDKDF (reference sequence). V trimming: 1 base; J trimming: 7 bases; junction bases outside the gene matches: 2. There are 15 residues in the CDR3.